Included here is one TCR beta chain sequence, with context. V was shortened by 3 bases and J by 1 base, with 12 bases between the two germline ends. Germline V gene data show CDR1 as LGHDT and CDR2 as YNNKEL (reference sequence). The CDR3 totals 15 residues. This sample was taken from a study of blood T cell repertoires in COVID-19. In the authors' workflow: Nucleated cell counts were estimated from reference gene primer amplification. Only in-frame clones appear in the TCRdb table, and some are missing; sequencing was by immunoSEQ multiplex PCR. V and J calls and clone size follow that table, whereas D and trimming were derived from the DNA. The sample consists of more than 55,000 clones, approximately 82% of them appearing once.

The sequenced sample was peripheral blood. This receptor was taken from a woman older than 75 with acute or convalescent COVID-19. V gene TRBV3-1 (or the pseudogene TRBV3-2) combines with J gene TRBJ1-1, with D tentatively TRBD1 (6 bases). CDR3 loop: CASSHGDRPNTEAFF. The CDR3 DNA reads TGTGCCAGCAGCCATGGCGACAGGCCGAACACTGAAGCTTTCTTT.